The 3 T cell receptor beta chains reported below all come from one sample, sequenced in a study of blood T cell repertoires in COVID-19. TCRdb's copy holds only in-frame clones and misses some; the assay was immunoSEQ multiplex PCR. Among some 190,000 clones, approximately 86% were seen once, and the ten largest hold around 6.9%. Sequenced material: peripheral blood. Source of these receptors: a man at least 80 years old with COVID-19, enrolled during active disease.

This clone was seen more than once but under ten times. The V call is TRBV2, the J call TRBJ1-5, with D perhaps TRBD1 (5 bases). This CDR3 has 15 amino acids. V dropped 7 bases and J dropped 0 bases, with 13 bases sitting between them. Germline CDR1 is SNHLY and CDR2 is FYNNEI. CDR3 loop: CASTGGRYSNQPQHF. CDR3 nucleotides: TGTGCCAGCACGGGGGGAAGGTATAGCAATCAGCCCCAGCATTTT.

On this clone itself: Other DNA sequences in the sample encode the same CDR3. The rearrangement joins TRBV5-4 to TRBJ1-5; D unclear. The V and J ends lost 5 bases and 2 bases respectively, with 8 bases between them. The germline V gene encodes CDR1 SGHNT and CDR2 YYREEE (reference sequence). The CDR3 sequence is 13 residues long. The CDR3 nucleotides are TGTGCCAGCAGTTTTGGAGGCAATCAGCCCCAGCATTTT. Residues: CASSFGGNQPQHF.

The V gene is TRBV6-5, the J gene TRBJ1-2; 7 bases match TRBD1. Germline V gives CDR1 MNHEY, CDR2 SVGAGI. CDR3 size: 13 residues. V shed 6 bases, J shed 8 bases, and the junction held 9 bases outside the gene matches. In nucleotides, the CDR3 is TGTGCCAGCAGCCCGGGACAGTATGGGGGCTACACCTTC. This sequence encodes CASSPGQYGGYTF.